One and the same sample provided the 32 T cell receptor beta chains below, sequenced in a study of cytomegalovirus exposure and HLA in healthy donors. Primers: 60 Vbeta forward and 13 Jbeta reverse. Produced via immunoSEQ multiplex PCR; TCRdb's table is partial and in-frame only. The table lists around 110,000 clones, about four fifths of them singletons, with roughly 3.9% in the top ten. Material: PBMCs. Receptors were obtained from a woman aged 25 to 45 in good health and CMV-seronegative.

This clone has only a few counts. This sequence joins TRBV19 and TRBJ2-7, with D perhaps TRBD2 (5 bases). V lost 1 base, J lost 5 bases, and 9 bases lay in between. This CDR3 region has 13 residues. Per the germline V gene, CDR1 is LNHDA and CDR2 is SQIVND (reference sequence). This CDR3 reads CASSIGGRNEQYF. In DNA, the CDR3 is TGTGCCAGTAGTATAGGAGGGCGGAACGAGCAGTACTTC. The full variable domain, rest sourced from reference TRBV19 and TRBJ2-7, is DGGITQSPKYLFRKEGQNVTLSCEQNLNHDAMYWYRQDPGQGLRLIYYSQIVNDFQKGDIAEGYSVSREKKESFPLTVTSAQKNPTAFYLCASSIGGRNEQYFGPGTRLTVT.

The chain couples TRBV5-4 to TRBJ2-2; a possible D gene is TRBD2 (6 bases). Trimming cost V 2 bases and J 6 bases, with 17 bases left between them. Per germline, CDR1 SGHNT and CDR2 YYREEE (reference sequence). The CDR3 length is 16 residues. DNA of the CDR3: TGTGCCAGCAGCTTAGCACGGGGAGGTCTGGCCGGGGAGCTGTTTTTT. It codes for CASSLARGGLAGELFF.

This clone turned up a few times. CDR3 sequence (DNA): TGTGCCAGTAGTCTTAGGACAGGGGGAAGGCAGCCCCAGCATTTT. Encoded protein: CASSLRTGGRQPQHF. The chain combines TRBV19 with TRBJ1-5; 10 positions agree with TRBD1. CDR1 LNHDA and CDR2 SQIVND come from the germline V gene (reference sequence). The CDR3 runs to 15 residues. Germline trimming cut 5 bases from V and 7 bases from J; bases unmatched to any gene: 8.

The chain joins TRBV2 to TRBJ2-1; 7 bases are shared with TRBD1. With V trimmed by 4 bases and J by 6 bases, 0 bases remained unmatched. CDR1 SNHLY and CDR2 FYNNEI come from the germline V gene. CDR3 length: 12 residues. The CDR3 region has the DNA TGTGCCAGCAGTGGACAGGGCAATGAGCAGTTCTTC. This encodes CASSGQGNEQFF.

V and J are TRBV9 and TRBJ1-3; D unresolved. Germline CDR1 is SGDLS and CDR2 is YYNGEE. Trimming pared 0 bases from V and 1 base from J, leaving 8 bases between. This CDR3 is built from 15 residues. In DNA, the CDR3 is TGTGCCAGCAGCGTAGAAAGTGCGTCTGGAAACACCATATATTTT. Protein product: CASSVESASGNTIYF.

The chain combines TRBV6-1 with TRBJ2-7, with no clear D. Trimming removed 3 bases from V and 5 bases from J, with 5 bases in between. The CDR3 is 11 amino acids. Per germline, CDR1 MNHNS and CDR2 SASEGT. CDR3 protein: CASSDADEQYF. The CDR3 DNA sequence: TGTGCCAGCAGTGATGCGGACGAGCAGTACTTC.

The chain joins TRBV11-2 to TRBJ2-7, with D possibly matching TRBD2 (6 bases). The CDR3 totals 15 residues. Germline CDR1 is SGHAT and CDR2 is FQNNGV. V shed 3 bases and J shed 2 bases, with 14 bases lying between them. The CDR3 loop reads CASSFLRDPAYEQYF. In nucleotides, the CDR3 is TGTGCCAGCAGCTTCCTGCGGGACCCCGCCTACGAGCAGTACTTC.

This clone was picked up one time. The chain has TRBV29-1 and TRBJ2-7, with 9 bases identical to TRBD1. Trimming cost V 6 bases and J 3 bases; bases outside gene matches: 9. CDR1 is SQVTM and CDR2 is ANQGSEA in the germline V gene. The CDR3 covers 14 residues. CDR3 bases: TGCAGCGTCCTAGCAACAGGGGGCGTCTACGAGCAGTACTTC. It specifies CSVLATGGVYEQYF.

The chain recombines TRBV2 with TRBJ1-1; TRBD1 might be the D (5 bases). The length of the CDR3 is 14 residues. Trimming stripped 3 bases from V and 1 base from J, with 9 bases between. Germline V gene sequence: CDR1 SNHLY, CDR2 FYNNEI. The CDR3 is CASSEWTPNTEAFF. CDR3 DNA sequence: TGTGCCAGCAGTGAGTGGACACCGAACACTGAAGCTTTCTTT. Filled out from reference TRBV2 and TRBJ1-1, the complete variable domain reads EPEVTQTPSHQVTQMGQEVILRCVPISNHLYFYWYRQILGQKVEFLVSFYNNEISEKSEIFDDQFSVERPDGSNFTLKIRSTKLEDSAMYFCASSEWTPNTEAFFGQGTRLTVV.

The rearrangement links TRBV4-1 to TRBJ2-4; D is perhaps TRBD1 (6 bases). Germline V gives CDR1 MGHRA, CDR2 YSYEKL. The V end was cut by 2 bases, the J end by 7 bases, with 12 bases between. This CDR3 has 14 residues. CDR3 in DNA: TGCGCCAGCAGCCAATCTGGGGGCGAGAACATTCAGTACTTC. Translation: CASSQSGGENIQYF.

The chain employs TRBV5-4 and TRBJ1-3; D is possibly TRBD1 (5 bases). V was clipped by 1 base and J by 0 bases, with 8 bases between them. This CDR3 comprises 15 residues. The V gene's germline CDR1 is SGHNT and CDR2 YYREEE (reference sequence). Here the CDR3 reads CASSLIGGSGNTIYF. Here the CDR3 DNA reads TGTGCCAGCAGCTTGATCGGGGGCTCTGGAAACACCATATATTTT.

The CDR3 reads CASSTGAGEQYF. CDR3 in DNA: TGTGCCAGTAGTACTGGGGCAGGCGAGCAGTACTTC. The V call is TRBV19, the J call TRBJ2-7, with a possible D match to TRBD1 (5 bases). Trimming took off 4 bases at V and 6 bases at J, with 10 bases between the two ends. CDR1 LNHDA and CDR2 SQIVND come from the germline V gene (reference sequence). The CDR3 is made up of 12 amino acids.

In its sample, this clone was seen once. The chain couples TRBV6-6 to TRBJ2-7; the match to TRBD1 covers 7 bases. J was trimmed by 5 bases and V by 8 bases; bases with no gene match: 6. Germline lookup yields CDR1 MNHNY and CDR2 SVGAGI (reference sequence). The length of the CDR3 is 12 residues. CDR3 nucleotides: TGTGCCAGCGCGACAGGGATCCACGAGCAGTACTTC. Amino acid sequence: CASATGIHEQYF.

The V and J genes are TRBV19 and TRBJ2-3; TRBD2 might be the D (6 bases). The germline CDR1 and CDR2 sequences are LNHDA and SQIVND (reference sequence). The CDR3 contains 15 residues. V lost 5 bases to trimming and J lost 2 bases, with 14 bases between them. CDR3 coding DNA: TGTGCCAGTAGTCTTACCGGGACTTACACAGATACGCAGTATTTT. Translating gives CASSLTGTYTDTQYF.

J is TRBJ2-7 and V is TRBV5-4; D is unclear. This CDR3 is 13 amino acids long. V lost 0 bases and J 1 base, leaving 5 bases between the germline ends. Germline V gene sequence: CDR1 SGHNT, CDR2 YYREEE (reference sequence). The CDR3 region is CASSLGASYEQYF. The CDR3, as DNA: TGTGCCAGCAGCTTGGGAGCTTCCTACGAGCAGTACTTC.

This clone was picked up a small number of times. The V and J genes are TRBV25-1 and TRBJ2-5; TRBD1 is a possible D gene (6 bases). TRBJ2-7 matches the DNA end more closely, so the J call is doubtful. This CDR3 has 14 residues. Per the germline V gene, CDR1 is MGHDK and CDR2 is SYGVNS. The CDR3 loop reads CASSESDRTYEQYF. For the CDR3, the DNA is TGTGCCAGCAGTGAATCGGACAGAACCTACGAGCAGTACTTC.

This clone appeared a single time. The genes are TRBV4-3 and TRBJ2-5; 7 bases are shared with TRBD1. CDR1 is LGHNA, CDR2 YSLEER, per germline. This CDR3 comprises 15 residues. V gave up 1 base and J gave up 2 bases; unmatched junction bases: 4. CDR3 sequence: CASSQATGSQETQYF. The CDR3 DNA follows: TGCGCCAGCAGCCAAGCGACAGGGTCACAAGAGACCCAGTACTTC.

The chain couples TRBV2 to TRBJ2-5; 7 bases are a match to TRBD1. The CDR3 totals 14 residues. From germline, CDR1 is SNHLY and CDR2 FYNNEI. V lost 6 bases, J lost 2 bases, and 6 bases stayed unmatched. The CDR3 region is CASRPGTVQETQYF. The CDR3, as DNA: TGTGCCAGCAGGCCGGGGACAGTACAAGAGACCCAGTACTTC. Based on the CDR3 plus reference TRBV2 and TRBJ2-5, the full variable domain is EPEVTQTPSHQVTQMGQEVILRCVPISNHLYFYWYRQILGQKVEFLVSFYNNEISEKSEIFDDQFSVERPDGSNFTLKIRSTKLEDSAMYFCASRPGTVQETQYFGPGTRLLVL.

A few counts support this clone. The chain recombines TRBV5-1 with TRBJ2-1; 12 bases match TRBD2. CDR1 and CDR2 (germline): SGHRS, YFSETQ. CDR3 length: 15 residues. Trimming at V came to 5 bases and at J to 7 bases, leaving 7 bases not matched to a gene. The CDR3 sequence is CASRTPGTSGNEQFF. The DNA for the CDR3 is TGCGCCAGCAGAACTCCGGGGACTAGCGGGAATGAGCAGTTCTTC.

This CDR3 is CASSSRTGGSEKLFF. CDR3 DNA sequence: TGTGCCAGCAGCTCCCGGACAGGGGGCAGCGAAAAACTGTTTTTT. V gene TRBV28 combines with J gene TRBJ1-4; 11 bases align to TRBD1. The CDR3 covers 15 residues. CDR1 and CDR2 (germline): MDHEN, SYDVKM. Trimming cost V 6 bases and J 8 bases; bases outside gene matches: 8.

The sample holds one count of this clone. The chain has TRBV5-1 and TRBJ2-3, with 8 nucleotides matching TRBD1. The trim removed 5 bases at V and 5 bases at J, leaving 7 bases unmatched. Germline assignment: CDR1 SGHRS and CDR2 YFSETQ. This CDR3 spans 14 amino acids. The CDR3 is CASRAGGAKDTQYF. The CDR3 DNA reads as TGCGCCAGCAGAGCAGGGGGCGCGAAAGATACGCAGTATTTT.

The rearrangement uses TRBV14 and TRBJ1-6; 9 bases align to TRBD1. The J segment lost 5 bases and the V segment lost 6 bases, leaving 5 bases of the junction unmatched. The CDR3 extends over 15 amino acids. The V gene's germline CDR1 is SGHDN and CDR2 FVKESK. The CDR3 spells CASRPGQGHNSPLHF. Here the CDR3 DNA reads TGTGCCAGCAGACCGGGACAGGGTCATAATTCACCCCTCCACTTT.

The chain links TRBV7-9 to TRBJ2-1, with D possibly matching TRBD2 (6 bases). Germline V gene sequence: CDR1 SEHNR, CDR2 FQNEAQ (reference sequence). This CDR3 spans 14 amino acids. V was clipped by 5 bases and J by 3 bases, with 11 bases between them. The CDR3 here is CASSGGTVYNEQFF. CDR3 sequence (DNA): TGTGCCAGCAGCGGAGGGACGGTCTACAATGAGCAGTTCTTC.

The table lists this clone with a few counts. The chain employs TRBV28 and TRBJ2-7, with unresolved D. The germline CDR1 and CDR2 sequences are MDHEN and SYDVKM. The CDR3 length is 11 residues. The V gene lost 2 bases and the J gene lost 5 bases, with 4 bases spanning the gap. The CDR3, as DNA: TGTGCCAGCAGTTTAGGCAACGAGCAGTACTTC. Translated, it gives CASSLGNEQYF.

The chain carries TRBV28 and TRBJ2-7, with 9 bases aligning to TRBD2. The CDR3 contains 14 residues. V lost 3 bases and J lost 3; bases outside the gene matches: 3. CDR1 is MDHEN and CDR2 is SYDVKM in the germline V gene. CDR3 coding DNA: TGTGCCAGCAGTTTGGCTAGCGGGATCTACGAGCAGTACTTC. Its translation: CASSLASGIYEQYF.

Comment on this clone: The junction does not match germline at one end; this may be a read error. DNA of the CDR3: TGCGCCAGCAATCAATTGTCCCCCCACGAGCTCGGGAGCTACGAGCAGTACTTC. This sequence encodes CASNQLSPHELGSYEQYF. This sequence joins TRBV23-1 and TRBJ2-7, with D perhaps matching TRBD2 (6 bases). TRBV23-1 is placed among ORFs of uncertain function. The length of the CDR3 is 18 residues.

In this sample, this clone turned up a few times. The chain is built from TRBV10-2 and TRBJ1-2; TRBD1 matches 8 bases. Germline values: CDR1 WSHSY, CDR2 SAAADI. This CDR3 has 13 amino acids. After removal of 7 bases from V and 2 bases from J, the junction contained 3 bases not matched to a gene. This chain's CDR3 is CASKDRANYGYTF. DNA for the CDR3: TGCGCCAGCAAGGACAGGGCCAACTATGGCTACACCTTC.

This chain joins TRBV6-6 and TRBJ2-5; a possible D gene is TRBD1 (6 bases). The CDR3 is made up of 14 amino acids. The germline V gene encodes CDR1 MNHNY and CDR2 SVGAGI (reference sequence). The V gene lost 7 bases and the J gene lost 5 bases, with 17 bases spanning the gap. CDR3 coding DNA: TGTGCCAGCAAATACGGACAGATGGGGGAGACCCAGTACTTC. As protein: CASKYGQMGETQYF.

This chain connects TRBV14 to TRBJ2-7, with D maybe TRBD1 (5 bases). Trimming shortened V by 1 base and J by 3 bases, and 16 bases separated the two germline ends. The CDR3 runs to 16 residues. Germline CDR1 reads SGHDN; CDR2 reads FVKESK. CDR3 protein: CASSQALQDKDYEQYF. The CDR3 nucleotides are TGTGCCAGCAGCCAAGCGTTACAGGATAAGGACTACGAGCAGTACTTC. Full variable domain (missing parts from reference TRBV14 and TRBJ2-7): EAGVTQFPSHSVIEKGQTVTLRCDPISGHDNLYWYRRVMGKEIKFLLHFVKESKQDESGMPNNRFLAERTGGTYSTLKVQPAELEDSGVYFCASSQALQDKDYEQYFGPGTRLTVT.

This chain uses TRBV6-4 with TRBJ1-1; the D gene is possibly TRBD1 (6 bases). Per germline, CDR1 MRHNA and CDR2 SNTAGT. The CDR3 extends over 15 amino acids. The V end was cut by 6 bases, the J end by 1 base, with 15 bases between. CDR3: CASRTVGGENTEAFF. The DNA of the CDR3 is TGTGCCAGCAGGACTGTAGGGGGTGAGAACACTGAAGCTTTCTTT.

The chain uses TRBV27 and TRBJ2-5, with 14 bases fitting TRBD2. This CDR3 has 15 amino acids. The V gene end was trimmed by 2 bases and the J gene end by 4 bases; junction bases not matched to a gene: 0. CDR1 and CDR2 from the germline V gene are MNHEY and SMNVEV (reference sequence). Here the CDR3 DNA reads TGTGCCAGCAGTTTAGGGACTAGCGGGGGAGAGACCCAGTACTTC. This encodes CASSLGTSGGETQYF.

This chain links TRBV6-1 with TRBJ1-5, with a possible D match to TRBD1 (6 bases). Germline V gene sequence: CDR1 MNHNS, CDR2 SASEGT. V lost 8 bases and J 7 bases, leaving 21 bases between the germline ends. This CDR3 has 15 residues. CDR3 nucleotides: TGTGCCAGCCGGGGGGCAGGGGATGTACTCCAGCCCCAGCATTTT. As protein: CASRGAGDVLQPQHF.